Included here is one TCR beta chain sequence, with context. Repertoires were generated with immunoSEQ multiplex PCR, while TCRdb's copy carries only in-frame clones and drops some. The sample totals about 200,000 clones. The sample comes from a study of control samples from healthy donors and cancer patients. V shed 6 bases, J shed 3 bases, and the junction held 12 bases outside the gene matches. The CDR3 sequence is 16 residues long. The chain has TRBV23-1 and TRBJ2-3, with TRBD1 matching 7 bases. TRBV23-1 is an open reading frame, and its role is uncertain. The receptor was derived from a woman aged 25-40 years in good health. The material sequenced was blood. The CDR3 nucleotides read TGCGCCAGCAGCCGAGATTGGAGGACAGGAACAGATACGCAGTATTTT. Its protein is CASSRDWRTGTDTQYF.